This T cell receptor (beta chain) was profiled in a study of cytomegalovirus exposure and HLA in healthy donors. For the study at large: The study's early data release held about 85 million unique TCRs from HLA-typed donors. Study conclusions and caveats: Later on, an analysis tied 18,000 or so TCR beta sequences to HLA alleles at 0.05 false discovery rate.

In this sample, this clone turned up once. Its antigen is as yet unknown. V lost 3 bases to trimming and J lost 2 bases, with 15 bases between them. CDR3 length: 15 residues. Germline loops: CDR1 SGDLS, CDR2 YYNGEE. Vbeta (60) and Jbeta (13) primers were used in the PCR. Method: immunoSEQ multiplex PCR; TCRdb's copy keeps in-frame clones and lacks some. This sample carries about 170,000 clones, around 80% of them seen once, and the ten largest clones take 0.65% to 0.95%. Sequencing was performed on PBMCs. This receptor was taken from a female donor in good health and CMV-seronegative. The chain employs TRBV9 and TRBJ2-7; possible D gene TRBD2, 6 bases. The CDR3 DNA is TGTGCCAGCAGCGCAGGCCTCGGGGGAGCCTACGAGCAGTACTTC. Protein product: CASSAGLGGAYEQYF.